A selection of T cell receptor beta chains follows, all from one sample in a study of cytomegalovirus exposure and HLA in healthy donors. Generated by immunoSEQ multiplex PCR, the TCRdb table keeps only in-frame clones and is missing some. The sample includes approximately 150,000 clones, about 91% of them seen just once. Input material: PBMCs. These receptors all stem from a man between 18 and 35 years old in good health and CMV-seropositive. Both conserved end residues are part of each CDR3. The D gene is left open where the match is weak. Part of the rows lack a size; the others show once, few, many or a class for expanded clones.

abundance	j_gene	v_gene	d_gene	CDR3nt	CDR3aa
.	TRBJ2-1	TRBV13	TRBD1	TGTGCCAGCAGCCTCGACAGGGGCCAAAGCTCCTACAATGAGCAGTTCTTC	CASSLDRGQSSYNEQFF
few	TRBJ2-2	TRBV2	TRBD1	TGTGCCACCCAGGGGGCGAAGGCCGGGGAGCTGTTTTTT	CATQGAKAGELFF
.	TRBJ2-7	TRBV5-1	.	TGCGCCAGCAGCTTGGGCCAGGGCCCCGACGAGCAGTACTTC	CASSLGQGPDEQYF
.	TRBJ2-2	TRBV2	TRBD1	TGTGCCAGCAGTGGGGGACAGACTAACACCGGGGAGCTGTTTTTT	CASSGGQTNTGELFF
once	TRBJ2-7	TRBV9	.	TGTGCCAGCAGCGTAACAAGCGGCTACGAGCAGTACTTC	CASSVTSGYEQYF
.	TRBJ1-6	TRBV19	TRBD1	TGTGCCAGTAAGATGGGGACAGGGGGGAATTCACCCCTCCACTTT	CASKMGTGGNSPLHF
.	TRBJ2-7	TRBV5-1	.	TGCGCCAGCAGCTTGGAGGGACTGGGCTACGAGCAGTACTTC	CASSLEGLGYEQYF
few	TRBJ1-5	TRBV2	.	TGTGCCAGCAGTGGGGGCCGGGGCAATCAGCCCCAGCATTTT	CASSGGRGNQPQHF
.	TRBJ2-3	TRBV6-5	.	TGTGCCAGCAGGGGAGCGGCAGATACGCAGTATTTT	CASRGAADTQYF
.	TRBJ2-6	TRBV30	TRBD2	TGTGCCTCCTACTGGGGAGGGCTACTGAGCTCTGGGGCCAACGTCCTGACTTTC	CASYWGGLLSSGANVLTF
.	TRBJ2-5	TRBV6-1	TRBD2	TGTGCCAGCAGTGAGGCGGGAGAAGGGGCGGGGCAAGAGACCCAGTACTTC	CASSEAGEGAGQETQYF
.	TRBJ2-5	TRBV20-1	.	TGCAGTGCTAACAGGGAAGAGACCCAGTACTTC	CSANREETQYF
.	TRBJ1-2	TRBV6-5	.	TGTGCCAGCAGTTCCTACTATGGCTACACCTTC	CASSSYYGYTF
.	TRBJ2-7	TRBV10-1	TRBD2	TGCGCCACCCAGGAGCTAGCGGGAGACTTCGAGCAGTACTTC	CATQELAGDFEQYF
once	TRBJ1-1	TRBV12-5	.	TGTGCTAGTGGTTTGACCCCCAAGGACAATTCCCCAGGGCAATTCTCTGAAGCTTTCTTT	CASGLTPKDNSPGQFSEAFF
.	TRBJ2-7	TRBV11-2	TRBD1	TGTGCCAGCAGCCCTTCGACAGGGGGATACGAGCAGTACTTC	CASSPSTGGYEQYF
.	TRBJ1-1	TRBV7-6	TRBD1	TGTGCCAGCAGCCCAAGGGGACAGGGAGTATTCTTT	CASSPRGQGVFF
.	TRBJ1-5	TRBV27	TRBD1	TGTGCCAGCAGTTTATCGGGACAGGGGCAAACTAGCAATCAGCCCCAGCATTTT	CASSLSGQGQTSNQPQHF
.	TRBJ2-1	TRBV6-1	TRBD2	TGTGCCAGCAGGCACCTAGCGGGGGGTCTCAATGAGCAGTTCTTC	CASRHLAGGLNEQFF
.	TRBJ1-6	TRBV19	.	TGTGCCAGTACCCAGGGCGTTTCGCGCCCTTATTCACCCCTCCACTTT	CASTQGVSRPYSPLHF
.	TRBJ1-1	TRBV4-2	.	TGTGCCAGCAGCCAAGAACCCGGGAACACTGAAGCTTTCTTT	CASSQEPGNTEAFF
.	TRBJ1-1	TRBV6-5	.	TGTGCCAGCATTGCCGCGGGTGCGACTGAAGCTTTCTTT	CASIAAGATEAFF
.	TRBJ1-4	TRBV18	TRBD1	TGTGCCAGCTCCAAAGGGGGCGGAGGTGAAAAACTGTTTTTT	CASSKGGGGEKLFF
.	TRBJ2-7	TRBV27	.	TGTGCCAGCAGTCCCATCCTTAGCGGACGTAGCCTCTACGAGCAGTACTTC	CASSPILSGRSLYEQYF
.	TRBJ2-1	TRBV19	.	TGTGCCAGTAGTATTAAACAGGGTCAGAACAATGAGCAGTTCTTC	CASSIKQGQNNEQFF
.	TRBJ1-1	TRBV5-6	TRBD1	TGTGCCAGCAGCACAACTGACAGGGCCCTCTACACTGAAGCTTTCTTT	CASSTTDRALYTEAFF
.	TRBJ1-5	TRBV28	.	TGTGCCAGCAGGGGGAAACAGGGTCGCAATCAGCCCCAGCATTTT	CASRGKQGRNQPQHF
.	TRBJ2-5	TRBV7-9	.	TGTGCCAGCAGCTTAGGGACAGAAGAGACCCAGTACTTC	CASSLGTEETQYF
few	TRBJ1-2	TRBV5-4	TRBD1	TGTGCCAGCAGCAGCACCCAGGGGGACAACTATGGCTACACCTTC	CASSSTQGDNYGYTF
.	TRBJ2-4	TRBV6-1	TRBD2	TGTGCCAGCAGGGAAACTAGCGGCGTAGCCAGCAAAAACATTCAGTACTTC	CASRETSGVASKNIQYF
.	TRBJ2-7	TRBV7-9	TRBD1	TGTGCCAGCAGCTACGTTAAGAACAGGGGGCCCTACGAGCAGTACTTC	CASSYVKNRGPYEQYF
.	TRBJ1-1	TRBV28	TRBD1	TGTGCCAGCAGACGACAGGGGGGAGAGAACACTGAAGCTTTCTTT	CASRRQGGENTEAFF
.	TRBJ1-5	TRBV7-2	.	TGTGCCAGCAGCCTGGAGGGACTGAACAATCAGCCCCAGCATTTT	CASSLEGLNNQPQHF
.	TRBJ1-1	TRBV28	TRBD1	TGTGCCAGCAGGTCGGACAGGGGAACCATGAACACTGAAGCTTTCTTT	CASRSDRGTMNTEAFF
.	TRBJ1-6	TRBV28	.	TGTGCCAGCAGTTTGGCGGGTCAACCCGCCAATTCACCCCTCCACTTT	CASSLAGQPANSPLHF
.	TRBJ1-4	TRBV6-5	.	TGTGCCAGCAGTTCGCAGGGTTCTGAAAAACTGTTTTTT	CASSSQGSEKLFF
.	TRBJ1-4	TRBV27	TRBD1	TGTGCCAGCAGTCCTAGACAGGGGAGGGAAAAACTGTTTTTT	CASSPRQGREKLFF
.	TRBJ2-5	TRBV9	.	TGTGCCAGCAGCAACGGGGTAACGGGGGAGACCCAGTACTTC	CASSNGVTGETQYF
.	TRBJ1-2	TRBV28	.	TGTGCCAGCAGCCCAGCGGGTTATGGCTACACCTTC	CASSPAGYGYTF
.	TRBJ2-1	TRBV29-1	TRBD2	TGCAGCGTCCACATAGCGGGAGATTACAATGAGCAGTTCTTC	CSVHIAGDYNEQFF
few	TRBJ1-2	TRBV6-5	TRBD1	TGTGCCAGCAGTTACAACAGGGGTAACTATGGCTACACCTTC	CASSYNRGNYGYTF
.	TRBJ2-7	TRBV6-5	.	TGTGCCAGCCGGACCTCCGGGGGTTACGAGCAGTACTTC	CASRTSGGYEQYF
.	TRBJ2-3	TRBV19	.	TGTGCCAGTAGTATAACACACCTCAGCACAGATACGCAGTATTTT	CASSITHLSTDTQYF
once	TRBJ2-5	TRBV4-2	.	TGTGCCAGCAGCCAAGGTTCGTCGGGGGAGAAGACCCAGTACTTC	CASSQGSSGEKTQYF